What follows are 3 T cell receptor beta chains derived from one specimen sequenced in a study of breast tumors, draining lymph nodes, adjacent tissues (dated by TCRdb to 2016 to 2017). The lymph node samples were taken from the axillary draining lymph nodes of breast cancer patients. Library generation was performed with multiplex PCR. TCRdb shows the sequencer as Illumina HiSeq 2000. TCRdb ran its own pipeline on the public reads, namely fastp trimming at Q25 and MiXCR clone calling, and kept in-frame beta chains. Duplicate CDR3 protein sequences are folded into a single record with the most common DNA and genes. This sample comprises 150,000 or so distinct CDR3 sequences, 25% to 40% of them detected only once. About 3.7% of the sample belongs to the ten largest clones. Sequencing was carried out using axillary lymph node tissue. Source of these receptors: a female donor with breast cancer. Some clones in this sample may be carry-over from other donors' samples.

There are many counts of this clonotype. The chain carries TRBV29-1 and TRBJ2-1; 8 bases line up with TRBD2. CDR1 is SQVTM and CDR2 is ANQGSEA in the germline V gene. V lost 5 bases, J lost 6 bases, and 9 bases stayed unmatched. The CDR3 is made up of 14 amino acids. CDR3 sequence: CSVNSGIDPNEQFF. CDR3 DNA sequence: TGCAGCGTTAATAGCGGGATCGATCCCAATGAGCAGTTCTTC.

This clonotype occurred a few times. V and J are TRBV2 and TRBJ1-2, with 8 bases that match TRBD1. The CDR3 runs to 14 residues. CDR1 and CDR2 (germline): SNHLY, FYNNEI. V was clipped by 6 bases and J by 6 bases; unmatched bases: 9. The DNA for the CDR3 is TGTGCCAGCAGATTTAAAATGACAGGGGATGGCTACACCTTC. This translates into CASRFKMTGDGYTF.

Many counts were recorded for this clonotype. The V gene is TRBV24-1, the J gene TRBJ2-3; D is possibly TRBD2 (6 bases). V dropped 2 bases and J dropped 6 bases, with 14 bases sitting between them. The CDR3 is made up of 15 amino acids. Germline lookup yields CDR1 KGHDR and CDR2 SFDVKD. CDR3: CATSDYGSLMDTQYF. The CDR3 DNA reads TGTGCCACCAGTGATTACGGGAGCCTGATGGATACGCAGTATTTT.